The 18 T cell receptor beta chains below all came from one sample that was sequenced in a study of tumor and adjacent non-tumor tissue in lung cancer. Three rounds of nested PCR, following a modified ARM-PCR protocol, produced the TCRbeta library. TCRdb re-derived calls from the multiplex PCR reads in MiXCR, one entry per CDR3 protein. The table records about 75,000 distinct CDR3 sequences, roughly 73% of them present only once. The template was RNA from unsorted bulk tissue. The source material was lung tumor tissue. Receptors originate from a woman in her forties or fifties with non-small cell lung cancer.

As regards this clonotype: The junction differs from germline at one of its ends, possibly a read error. The chain is built from TRBV10-3 and TRBJ2-5, with D hard to call. The CDR3 spans 12 residues. Germline CDR1 and CDR2: ENHRY and SYGVKD. The CDR3 DNA reads as TGTGCCGTCCGGGCAGCGCAAGAGACCCAATACTTC. This translates into CAVRAAQETQYF.

Points on this clonotype: The junction and the germline gene differ at one end; a read error may be behind it. The V call is TRBV10-1, the J call TRBJ2-7, with D perhaps TRBD1 or TRBD2 (5 bases each). The length of the CDR3 is 13 residues. Germline CDR1 is WNHNN and CDR2 is SYGVQD (reference sequence). This CDR3 is CPSSPFGAGGQYF. The CDR3 coding sequence is TGCCCCAGCAGCCCCTTCGGGGCGGGCGGGCAGTACTTC.

On this clonotype: A much larger clone differs by one base, so this may be a read error. V is TRBV6-4 and J is TRBJ2-3; the match to TRBD2 covers 7 bases. Germline V gene sequence: CDR1 MRHNA, CDR2 SNTAGT. There are 14 residues in the CDR3. For the CDR3, the DNA is TGTACCAGCCGGGAGGAAACCGACGCAGATACGCAGTATTTT. Translation gives CTSREETDADTQYF.

CDR3 loop: CASHPHKTGGREKLFF. CDR3 nucleotide sequence: TGTGCCAGCCATCCCCACAAAACAGGGGGACGAGAAAAACTGTTTTTT. The chain links TRBV12-3 or TRBV12-4 to TRBJ1-4; 8 bases line up with TRBD1. Unmatched junction bases numbered 16, after V lost 8 bases and J lost 8 bases. This CDR3 is 16 amino acids long.

The table lists this clonotype with many counts. V gene TRBV28 combines with J gene TRBJ2-1; 13 bases align to TRBD2. This CDR3 contains 19 residues. Per the germline V gene, CDR1 is MDHEN and CDR2 is SYDVKM. J lost 7 bases, V lost 2 bases, and 14 bases had no gene match. The CDR3 spells CASSLGGLALAGGPNEQFF. CDR3 nucleotide sequence: TGTGCCAGCAGTTTAGGTGGCTTGGCACTAGCGGGAGGGCCAAATGAGCAGTTCTTC.

About this clonotype: A junction boundary mismatches the germline segment, possibly from a read error. The chain joins TRBV11-2 to TRBJ2-7; D unclear. This CDR3 has 14 amino acids. The germline V gene encodes CDR1 SGHAT and CDR2 FQNNGV. The CDR3, as DNA: TGTGCCAGCGGCTTAGTTAAGGAGAGCTACGAGCAGTACTTC. This translates into CASGLVKESYEQYF.

The V gene is TRBV29-1, the J gene TRBJ1-2; weak D call: TRBD1 (5 bases). Germline CDR1 reads SQVTM; CDR2 reads ANQGSEA. The CDR3 covers 13 residues. V was clipped by 7 bases and J by 6 bases, with 18 bases between them. CDR3 DNA: TGCAGCGCCGAGACAGCTAGGAATAATGGCTACACCTTC. It encodes CSAETARNNGYTF.

This clonotype appeared many times. The chain employs TRBV20-1 and TRBJ2-7, with TRBD1 as a possible D gene (6 bases). The V and J ends lost 6 bases and 0 bases respectively, with 12 bases between them. The CDR3 is 13 residues long. The germline V gene has CDR1 DFQATT and CDR2 SNEGSKA (reference sequence). This chain's CDR3 is CSARRTDSYEQYF. In nucleotides, the CDR3 is TGCAGTGCCCGAAGGACAGACTCCTACGAGCAGTACTTC.

The V gene is TRBV6-5, the J gene TRBJ1-2; D perhaps matches TRBD1 (5 bases). The CDR3 sequence is 15 residues long. Germline CDR1 is MNHEY and CDR2 is SVGAGI. V was pared by 2 bases and J by 11 bases, with 21 bases between. Written as DNA, the CDR3 is TGTGCCAGCAGTTACGCGGCGACAGTTAACTATAGTTACACCTTC. Its protein is CASSYAATVNYSYTF.

In its sample, this clonotype was seen a few times. The rearrangement uses TRBV20-1 and TRBJ2-1; 8 positions match TRBD2. CDR1 DFQATT and CDR2 SNEGSKA come from the germline V gene (reference sequence). V dropped 5 bases and J dropped 3; count of bases not matched to a gene: 6. There are 14 residues in the CDR3. CDR3 DNA: TGCAGTGCTGGGGGGCTAGCGGGCTACAATGAGCAGTTCTTC. It encodes CSAGGLAGYNEQFF.

This clonotype occurred many times. The chain has TRBV20-1 and TRBJ2-3; no reliable D call. From germline, CDR1 is DFQATT and CDR2 SNEGSKA (reference sequence). The CDR3 has 14 residues. Trimming took 6 bases from V and 2 from J, leaving 15 bases between them. The CDR3 spells CSADGPSNTDTQYF. The CDR3 region has the DNA TGCAGTGCAGACGGACCGTCAAACACAGATACGCAGTATTTT.

In regard to this clonotype: The final CDR3 position lacks the conserved phenylalanine or tryptophan, pointing to a likely read error. The chain joins TRBV12-3 or TRBV12-4 to TRBJ2-1; no clear D gene. V was cut by 4 bases and J by 0 bases, with 22 bases left in between. The CDR3 is 19 residues long. The CDR3 region has the DNA TGTGCCAGCAGTTCCTATAGGACCGTGATGGATAGCTCCTACAATGAGCAGTTCCTC. Its protein is CASSSYRTVMDSSYNEQFL.

This clonotype is a singleton in its sample. Being one base from a much bigger clone, this may be a read error. The rearrangement uses TRBV5-8 and TRBJ1-2, with D perhaps TRBD1 (6 bases). This CDR3 comprises 14 residues. Germline-derived CDR1 and CDR2 are SGHTS and YDEGEE. The CDR3: CASSLDWGPGGCTF. CDR3 DNA sequence: TGTGCCAGCAGCTTGGATTGGGGGCCCGGTGGCTGCACCTTC. Filled out from reference TRBV5-8 and TRBJ1-2, the complete variable domain reads EAGVTQSPTHLIKTRGQQATLRCSPISGHTSVYWYQQALGLGLQFLLWYDEGEERNRGNFPPRFSGRQFPNYSSELNVNALELEDSALYLCASSLDWGPGGCTFGSGTRLTVV.

This rearrangement joins TRBV6-1 to TRBJ1-5; TRBD1 agrees at 8 bases. The CDR3 totals 15 residues. Looked up from germline, CDR1 is MNHNS and CDR2 is SASEGT. The J segment lost 4 bases and the V segment lost 5 bases, leaving 7 bases of the junction unmatched. CDR3 nucleotides: TGTGCCAGCAGTAAGCGACAGGGGACTAATCAGCCCCAGCATTTT. Its translation: CASSKRQGTNQPQHF.

Turning to this clonotype: The junction differs from germline at one of its ends, possibly a read error. J is TRBJ2-7 and V is TRBV12-3 or TRBV12-4; TRBD1 aligns across 11 bases. The CDR3 has 14 residues. The DNA of the CDR3 is TGTGCCAGTAGTTTAGGGGACAGGGGGTATGAGAAGTACTTC. Its translation: CASSLGDRGYEKYF.

In regard to this clonotype: The junction shows a germline mismatch at one end, possibly a read error. The chain has TRBV28 and TRBJ2-4, with 7 bases fitting TRBD2. The CDR3 runs 13 residues. CDR1 and CDR2 (germline): MDHEN, SYDVKM. The CDR3 sequence: CASREAAKNIHYF. In DNA, the CDR3 is TGTGCCAGCCGGGAGGCGGCCAAAAACATTCACTACTTC.

This clonotype occurred many times. V is TRBV10-3 and J is TRBJ2-7, with a tentative D call TRBD1 (7 bases). Germline values: CDR1 ENHRY, CDR2 SYGVKD. The length of the CDR3 is 15 residues. V lost 6 bases to trimming and J lost 7 bases, with 22 bases between them. For the CDR3, the DNA is TGTGCCATCAGAACCACCGCCGGAGGGGGCGGTGAGCAGTACTTC. It encodes CAIRTTAGGGGEQYF.

As concerns this clonotype: A much larger clone lies one base from this, so it may be a read error. The chain couples TRBV24-1 to TRBJ2-3, with TRBD2 matching over 8 bases. The CDR3 loop spans 16 amino acids. Looked up from germline, CDR1 is KGHDR and CDR2 is SFDVKD. The CDR3 DNA is TGTGCCACCAGTGAACCGGGACTAGGCGGCACAGATAAGCAGTATTTT. This gives the protein CATSEPGLGGTDKQYF.